This passage covers 22 T cell receptor beta chains from one sample sequenced in a study of cytomegalovirus exposure and HLA in healthy donors. Assay used: immunoSEQ multiplex PCR; TCRdb lists only in-frame clones, some missing. The repertoire consists of 100,000 to 150,000 clones, with roughly 93% occurring once and the leading ten covering less than 1.5%. Material for sequencing was PBMCs. Source of these receptors: a woman between 18 and 30 years old in good health and CMV-seronegative.

This chain links TRBV30 with TRBJ2-4; 9 positions match TRBD1. After removal of 5 bases from V and 4 bases from J, the junction contained 3 bases not matched to a gene. The CDR3 spans 13 residues. Germline-derived CDR1 and CDR2 are GTSNPN and SVGIG (reference sequence). The CDR3 DNA follows: TGTGCCTGGGACGGGACAGGGAAAAACATTCAGTACTTC. Translated: CAWDGTGKNIQYF.

The V call is TRBV5-1, the J call TRBJ1-5; D may be TRBD1 (6 bases). The germline gives CDR1 SGHRS, CDR2 YFSETQ. The CDR3 covers 16 residues. The ends were cut back, 0 bases at V and 2 bases at J, with 12 bases in the middle. CDR3 coding DNA: TGCGCCAGCAGCTTGGGGGTCAGGGGAGGCAATCAGCCCCAGCATTTT. As protein: CASSLGVRGGNQPQHF. The full variable domain, rest sourced from reference TRBV5-1 and TRBJ1-5, is KAGVTQTPRYLIKTRGQQVTLSCSPISGHRSVSWYQQTPGQGLQFLFEYFSETQRNKGNFPGRFSGRQFSNSRSEMNVSTLELGDSALYLCASSLGVRGGNQPQHFGDGTRLSIL.

This clone appeared a few times. The chain carries TRBV30 and TRBJ2-1, with 10 bases that match TRBD2. Germline loops: CDR1 GTSNPN, CDR2 SVGIG (reference sequence). Trimming cost V 3 bases and J 10 bases; bases outside gene matches: 9. The length of the CDR3 is 14 residues. CDR3 nucleotides: TGTGCCTGGAGAGCTAGCGGGAGCGCCAAAGAGCAGTTCTTC. Amino acid sequence: CAWRASGSAKEQFF.

This clone has a single count. The chain carries TRBV19 and TRBJ2-7; TRBD2 agrees at 8 bases. V was clipped by 6 bases and J by 3 bases; unmatched bases: 10. The CDR3 totals 15 residues. Germline loops: CDR1 LNHDA, CDR2 SQIVND (reference sequence). In nucleotides, the CDR3 is TGTGCCAGTAGACCGAGCGGGAGAAAACTCTACGAGCAGTACTTC. Its translation: CASRPSGRKLYEQYF. The variable domain in full, completed from reference TRBV19 and TRBJ2-7, reads DGGITQSPKYLFRKEGQNVTLSCEQNLNHDAMYWYRQDPGQGLRLIYYSQIVNDFQKGDIAEGYSVSREKKESFPLTVTSAQKNPTAFYLCASRPSGRKLYEQYFGPGTRLTVT.

This clone was recorded only once. The chain carries TRBV7-6 and TRBJ2-1; D ambiguous. CDR3 length: 13 residues. CDR1 is SGHVS and CDR2 is FNYEAQ in the germline V gene. V was trimmed by 5 bases and J by 3 bases, leaving 8 bases between them. The CDR3 loop is CASSLRNYNEQFF. CDR3 DNA sequence: TGTGCCAGCAGCCTCAGGAACTACAATGAGCAGTTCTTC.

The rearrangement joins TRBV6-5 to TRBJ2-7; D remains ambiguous. Deletions cut 2 bases from V and 4 bases from J, with 9 bases between. The CDR3 totals 13 residues. Germline lookup yields CDR1 MNHEY and CDR2 SVGAGI. DNA of the CDR3: TGTGCCAGCAGTTACAGCTCCCGGTACGAGCAGTACTTC. Protein product: CASSYSSRYEQYF.

This chain uses TRBV4-1 with TRBJ1-3; possibly TRBD1 for D (5 bases). Germline loops: CDR1 MGHRA, CDR2 YSYEKL. This CDR3 has 16 residues. V dropped 0 bases and J dropped 8 bases, with 17 bases sitting between them. The CDR3 region has the DNA TGCGCCAGCAGCCAAGATCAGGTATACAGGAACGACACCATATATTTT. This encodes CASSQDQVYRNDTIYF.

The chain has TRBV5-6 and TRBJ2-5, with D hard to call. The CDR3 loop spans 14 amino acids. V was cut by 0 bases and J by 4 bases, with 10 bases left in between. CDR1 is SGHDT, CDR2 YYEEEE, per germline. The CDR3 bases are TGTGCCAGCAGCTTGGGAGGTCTTCCAGAGACCCAGTACTTC. The encoded protein is CASSLGGLPETQYF.

The J gene is TRBJ1-1, the V gene TRBV19; D remains ambiguous. This CDR3 comprises 12 residues. V lost 9 bases and J 3 bases, leaving 11 bases between the germline ends. CDR1 is LNHDA, CDR2 SQIVND, per germline (reference sequence). CDR3 coding DNA: TGTGCCAGCCGCGGGGAGTACACTGAAGCTTTCTTT. Residues: CASRGEYTEAFF.

The CDR3 DNA is TGTGCCAGCAGCTTGCATTGGCGGGGGGTTATCGGGGAGCTGTTTTTT. Translating gives CASSLHWRGVIGELFF. The gene calls are TRBV5-4 and TRBJ2-2, with TRBD2 identical over 8 bases. Germline lookup yields CDR1 SGHNT and CDR2 YYREEE (reference sequence). V was clipped by 1 base and J by 7 bases; unmatched bases: 9. This CDR3 is built from 16 residues.

The rearrangement links TRBV21-1 to TRBJ2-7; TRBD1, the D gene given by the table, was not confirmed from the DNA. TRBV21-1 is given as a pseudogene. CDR3 length: 16 amino acids. The CDR3 here is CASSKPGGTRSYEQYF. The CDR3, as DNA: TGTGCCAGCAGCAAACCAGGGGGGACGCGCTCCTACGAGCAGTACTTC.

The chain is built from TRBV6-5 and TRBJ2-7, with no clear D. The germline V gene has CDR1 MNHEY and CDR2 SVGAGI. The CDR3 is 14 amino acids. V lost 0 bases and J 0 bases, leaving 6 bases between the germline ends. The CDR3 DNA follows: TGTGCCAGCAGTTACTCAGCCTACTCCTACGAGCAGTACTTC. Protein sequence: CASSYSAYSYEQYF.

The rearrangement joins TRBV7-9 to TRBJ1-6; no reliable D call. The germline CDR1 and CDR2 sequences are SEHNR and FQNEAQ (reference sequence). V lost 1 base, J lost 6 bases, and 16 bases lay in between. The length of the CDR3 is 17 residues. The CDR3 DNA follows: TGTGCCAGCAGCTTAGTTCCAGGCATCGCCTCTAATTCACCCCTCCACTTT. This codes for CASSLVPGIASNSPLHF. Variable domain in full (rest from reference TRBV7-9 and TRBJ1-6): DTGVSQNPRHKITKRGQNVTFRCDPISEHNRLYWYRQTLGQGPEFLTYFQNEAQLEKSRLLSDRFSAERPKGSFSTLEIQRTEQGDSAMYLCASSLVPGIASNSPLHFGNGTRLTVT.

This sequence joins TRBV30 and TRBJ2-1; 12 bases fit TRBD1. V shed 3 bases and J 5 bases; nucleotides not matched to a gene: 17. The CDR3 is 19 amino acids. Germline V gives CDR1 GTSNPN, CDR2 SVGIG (reference sequence). The CDR3 DNA reads as TGTGCCTGGAGCTCAGGATGGGACAGGGGGCCCTTGTGGGACAATGAGCAGTTCTTC. This gives the protein CAWSSGWDRGPLWDNEQFF.

The V and J genes are TRBV13 and TRBJ2-5; 7 bases agree with TRBD2. The last part of the DNA fits TRBJ2-7 better; the J call may be wrong. Germline CDR1 PRHDT, CDR2 FYEKMQ (reference sequence). The CDR3 consists of 16 residues. The CDR3 here is CASSGMVGGRGYEQYF. CDR3 coding DNA: TGTGCCAGCAGCGGAATGGTGGGCGGGAGAGGCTACGAGCAGTACTTC.

This clone was seen once. The J gene is TRBJ2-1, the V gene TRBV28; 10 nucleotides agree with TRBD2. The CDR3 has 14 residues. From germline, CDR1 is MDHEN and CDR2 SYDVKM. V dropped 7 bases and J dropped 9; count of bases not matched to a gene: 9. As DNA, the CDR3 is TGTGCCAGCATGGAGCGGGAGGGACTGCTTGAGCAGTTCTTC. Amino acid sequence: CASMEREGLLEQFF.

The rearrangement links TRBV2 to TRBJ1-4; D remains ambiguous. Germline assignment: CDR1 SNHLY and CDR2 FYNNEI. V was trimmed by 4 bases and J by 3 bases, leaving 12 bases between them. The CDR3 sequence is 15 residues long. The CDR3 DNA sequence: TGTGCCAGCAGTGTGGGTAATGGGCCTAATGAAAAACTGTTTTTT. This codes for CASSVGNGPNEKLFF.

This clone showed up just a few times. The rearrangement links TRBV7-2 to TRBJ2-7, with D perhaps matching TRBD2 (5 bases). The CDR3 covers 14 residues. With 1 base removed from V and 5 bases from J, the gap between germline ends came to 12 bases. The germline gives CDR1 SGHTA, CDR2 FQGNSA. The CDR3 DNA follows: TGTGCCAGCAGCTTAGGGGCGGGCCCACACGAGCAGTACTTC. It encodes CASSLGAGPHEQYF.

The V and J genes are TRBV5-1 and TRBJ2-7, with TRBD2 matching over 13 bases. V shed 2 bases and J 2 bases; nucleotides not matched to a gene: 7. The germline V gene has CDR1 SGHRS and CDR2 YFSETQ. The CDR3 loop spans 17 amino acids. This CDR3 is CASSLNPTSGGAYEQYF. The CDR3 nucleotides are TGCGCCAGCAGCTTAAACCCTACTAGCGGGGGGGCCTACGAGCAGTACTTC. Combining the CDR3 with reference TRBV5-1 and TRBJ2-7 gives the whole variable domain KAGVTQTPRYLIKTRGQQVTLSCSPISGHRSVSWYQQTPGQGLQFLFEYFSETQRNKGNFPGRFSGRQFSNSRSEMNVSTLELGDSALYLCASSLNPTSGGAYEQYFGPGTRLTVT.

This clone was seen a single time. The chain employs TRBV14 and TRBJ2-5; 10 bases are shared with TRBD2. The CDR3 covers 15 residues. The ends lost 4 bases at V and 5 bases at J; junction bases unmatched: 7. Germline V gives CDR1 SGHDN, CDR2 FVKESK. This CDR3 reads CASSRTAGGRETQYF. The CDR3 region has the DNA TGTGCCAGCAGCCGTACAGCGGGGGGGCGCGAGACCCAGTACTTC.

The chain links TRBV4-1 to TRBJ2-7; TRBD1 agrees at 7 bases. Trimming removed 5 bases from V and 0 bases from J; junction bases left unmatched: 7. The CDR3 consists of 15 residues. Germline V CDR1 and CDR2: MGHRA, YSYEKL. Written as DNA, the CDR3 is TGCGCCAGCAGCATAGACAGGGAGATCTCCTACGAGCAGTACTTC. This encodes CASSIDREISYEQYF.

The chain uses TRBV5-5 and TRBJ1-2; 7 positions match TRBD1. The germline V gene encodes CDR1 SGHKS and CDR2 YYEKEE (reference sequence). After removal of 1 base from V and 5 bases from J, the junction contained 8 bases not matched to a gene. There are 15 residues in the CDR3. The CDR3 nucleotides are TGTGCCAGCAGCTTGCACAGGGGTCCCTCTTATGGCTACACCTTC. It yields the protein CASSLHRGPSYGYTF.